This note documents a single TCR beta chain sequence. Its specificity is not known. This specimen belongs to a study of shared clonotypes between healthy human individuals. On the study more broadly: Per donor, CD8 memory used one plate, CD8 naive used two, CD4 memory used three and CD4 naive used three.

The DNA input per sorted-subset replicate PCR was 200 ng, corresponding to 25,000 to 35,000 T cell genomes. Measured with immunoSEQ multiplex PCR; TCRdb has only the in-frame clones, and not every one. This table holds 2,500,000 or so clones, 85% to 95% found once. General study results and limits: Depth was large, yet rarefaction showed that sorted-subset sequencing was incomplete.

The split of CD4+ cells yielded CD45RA+ naive and CD45RA-negative memory subsets. There are 15 residues in the CDR3. V was clipped by 2 bases and J by 4 bases; unmatched bases: 6. The germline V gene encodes CDR1 KGHSH and CDR2 LQKENI. The receptor was isolated from a man between 18 and 35 years old in good health. Sequenced input: naive CD4+ T cells sorted from blood. Subset given: CD45RA+ positively selected. This rearrangement joins TRBV18 to TRBJ2-7; 9 nucleotides line up with TRBD1. CDR3 sequence: CASSPTTGGMYEQYF. The CDR3 DNA reads as TGTGCCAGCTCACCAACCACAGGGGGCATGTACGAGCAGTACTTC.